This T cell receptor (beta chain) is from a study of metastatic and nonmetastatic thyroid tumors. Study as a whole: Comparative analysis of repertoires was undertaken across blood and tumor or nodule tissue obtained from malignant and benign thyroid patients.

Findings and limits, study-wide: Patients with malignant thyroid tumors reportedly had significantly higher TCR beta diversity than those with benign nodules, in blood and tumor.

All patients were untreated before thyroid surgery. Authors' data handling: The study's classifier, a distant-metastasis tool for papillary thyroid cancer, was built using CDR3 differences across clinicopathological groups. With MiXCR, TCRdb called clones anew from the PCR reads. TCRdb, not the authors, supplied the V and J calls. The data contain under 75,000 clones, about 17% of them singletons. This clone has at least ten counts. Its antigen is as yet unknown. The receptor was isolated from a female donor with papillary thyroid cancer or a benign thyroid nodule (not recorded which). Some clones in this sample may be carry-over from other donors' samples. Sequencing was performed on blood.

CDR3 in amino acids: CASSLLPTDTQYF. DNA of the CDR3: TGTGCCAGCAGTTTACTTCCCACAGATACGCAGTATTTT. The chain has TRBV12-3 or TRBV12-4 and TRBJ2-3; no clear D. This CDR3 has 13 amino acids. The ends were cut back, 2 bases at V and 2 bases at J, with 5 bases in the middle.